This passage covers 17 T cell receptor beta chains from one sample sequenced in a study of technical replicates of blood from a few donors. Sequenced by immunoSEQ multiplex PCR; TCRdb stores in-frame clones only, minus some. The table lists some 70,000 clones, about 97% of them singletons. Sequencing input: T cells isolated from PBMCs. The receptors derive from a human donor in good health.

J is TRBJ1-5 and V is TRBV4-1, with 7 bases aligning to TRBD1. The V gene's germline CDR1 is MGHRA and CDR2 YSYEKL. Trimming took 4 bases from V and 5 from J; bases not matched to a gene: 5. The CDR3 covers 14 residues. This CDR3 is CASSPTGFDQPQHF. CDR3 nucleotides: TGCGCCAGCAGCCCGACAGGGTTTGATCAGCCCCAGCATTTT.

The V call is TRBV29-1, the J call TRBJ2-7, with D maybe TRBD2 (6 bases). The V end lost 7 bases, the J end lost 0 bases, and 13 bases lay between the germline ends. This CDR3 region has 13 residues. The germline gives CDR1 SQVTM, CDR2 ANQGSEA. CDR3 sequence reads: CSAGRGLSYEQYF. CDR3 in DNA: TGCAGCGCCGGAAGGGGACTCTCCTACGAGCAGTACTTC.

CDR3: CASSRRIGSADTQYF. Here the CDR3 DNA reads TGTGCCAGCAGTAGGCGAATCGGGAGCGCAGATACGCAGTATTTT. This chain joins TRBV2 and TRBJ2-3; tentative D call: TRBD2 (6 bases). The CDR3 is made up of 15 amino acids. Germline values: CDR1 SNHLY, CDR2 FYNNEI. V was trimmed by 5 bases and J by 4 bases, leaving 16 bases between them.

The V gene is TRBV5-1, the J gene TRBJ2-7; 7 positions match TRBD2. V trimming: 1 base; J trimming: 4 bases; junction bases outside the gene matches: 8. The CDR3 length is 15 residues. Germline loops: CDR1 SGHRS, CDR2 YFSETQ. The CDR3 loop is CASSLTSALTYEQYF. The DNA of the CDR3 is TGCGCCAGCAGCTTGACTAGCGCTTTGACATACGAGCAGTACTTC.

The V and J genes are TRBV28 and TRBJ2-1, with 9 bases fitting TRBD2. This CDR3 has 15 residues. Germline V gene data show CDR1 as MDHEN and CDR2 as SYDVKM. V was pared by 5 bases and J by 7 bases, with 9 bases of the junction left unmatched. The CDR3 DNA reads as TGTGCCAGCAGTCCCTATAGCGGGAGTACGAATGAGCAGTTCTTC. This encodes CASSPYSGSTNEQFF. Full variable domain (missing parts from reference TRBV28 and TRBJ2-1): DVKVTQSSRYLVKRTGEKVFLECVQDMDHENMFWYRQDPGLGLRLIYFSYDVKMKEKGDIPEGYSVSREKKERFSLILESASTNQTSMYLCASSPYSGSTNEQFFGPGTRLTVL.

The J gene is TRBJ1-5, the V gene TRBV18; D is uncertain. The V gene lost 2 bases and the J gene lost 3 bases, with 8 bases spanning the gap. The CDR3 has 14 amino acids. CDR1 and CDR2 (germline): KGHSH, LQKENI. This CDR3 is CASSPGQFNQPQHF. The CDR3 DNA reads TGTGCCAGCTCACCAGGCCAGTTCAATCAGCCCCAGCATTTT.

The table lists this clone with a count of one. This chain joins TRBV7-9 and TRBJ2-7; weak D call: TRBD1 (6 bases). CDR3 size: 14 residues. V was trimmed by 1 base and J by 3 bases, leaving 10 bases between them. CDR1 and CDR2 from the germline V gene are SEHNR and FQNEAQ (reference sequence). CDR3 nucleotides: TGTGCCAGCAGCTTAGGGCAGGGGAACTACGAGCAGTACTTC. Protein: CASSLGQGNYEQYF.

V usage is TRBV10-2 and J usage is TRBJ2-1, with 8 bases lining up with TRBD2. The length of the CDR3 is 14 residues. With V trimmed by 3 bases and J by 4 bases, 2 bases remained unmatched. The germline CDR1 and CDR2 sequences are WSHSY and SAAADI. The CDR3 loop reads CASSEVAGYNEQFF. The CDR3 DNA reads as TGCGCCAGCAGTGAAGTAGCGGGGTACAATGAGCAGTTCTTC.

The rearrangement uses TRBV5-1 and TRBJ1-1; unclear D gene. V was pared by 1 base and J by 0 bases, with 10 bases between. CDR1 is SGHRS, CDR2 YFSETQ, per germline. The CDR3 extends over 15 amino acids. CDR3 protein: CASSLSKTVNTEAFF. The CDR3 DNA reads as TGCGCCAGCAGCTTGTCCAAGACTGTGAACACTGAAGCTTTCTTT.

V is TRBV29-1 and J is TRBJ2-1; 8 bases are shared with TRBD2. The CDR3 contains 16 residues. The germline gives CDR1 SQVTM, CDR2 ANQGSEA. The ends lost 6 bases at V and 7 bases at J; junction bases unmatched: 17. CDR3 amino acids: CSVCYAGGNLYNEQFF. As DNA, the CDR3 is TGCAGCGTATGCTATGCGGGAGGTAACCTCTATAATGAGCAGTTCTTC.

This clone was found once. V is TRBV6-5 and J is TRBJ2-3, with TRBD1 matching 8 bases. Germline assignment: CDR1 MNHEY and CDR2 SVGAGI. The CDR3 is 13 amino acids. V lost 10 bases to trimming and J lost 9 bases; unmatched junction nucleotides: 12. The CDR3 region has the DNA TGTGCCACTCGATGGGCCGGGACAGGAACGCAGTATTTT. It translates to CATRWAGTGTQYF.

The V gene is TRBV9, the J gene TRBJ2-1, with TRBD2 matching over 8 bases. Germline V gene data show CDR1 as SGDLS and CDR2 as YYNGEE. The CDR3 is 16 residues long. Losses at the gene ends were 0 bases for V and 3 bases for J; bases not matched to a gene: 5. CDR3: CASSVGAGEVYNEQFF. The CDR3 bases are TGTGCCAGCAGCGTAGGAGCGGGAGAAGTCTACAATGAGCAGTTCTTC.

In the case of this clone: The junction and the germline gene differ at one end; a read error may be behind it. The rearrangement links TRBV28 to TRBJ2-6, with D tentatively TRBD1 (6 bases). CDR3 size: 12 residues. Looked up from germline, CDR1 is MDHEN and CDR2 is SYDVKM. Here the CDR3 reads CASSTDSPLLAF. The CDR3 DNA reads TGTGCCAGCTCAACGGACAGTCCTTTATTGGCTTTC.

The chain links TRBV28 to TRBJ2-7; possibly TRBD2 for D (5 bases). CDR1 is MDHEN and CDR2 is SYDVKM in the germline V gene. V lost 10 bases to trimming and J lost 3 bases, with 22 bases between them. This CDR3 region has 15 residues. Here the CDR3 reads CATSTSRTLYYEQYF. The CDR3, as DNA: TGTGCCACCTCGACATCCAGGACTTTGTACTACGAGCAGTACTTC.

The chain employs TRBV28 and TRBJ2-7, with D unclear. Deletions cut 4 bases from V and 4 bases from J, with 8 bases between. Per the germline V gene, CDR1 is MDHEN and CDR2 is SYDVKM. The CDR3 has 12 residues. The CDR3 coding sequence is TGTGCCAGCAGTTCCCCCTATTACGAGCAGTACTTC. As protein: CASSSPYYEQYF.

The chain uses TRBV7-2 and TRBJ1-2; TRBD1 matches at 10 bases. V trimming: 5 bases; J trimming: 4 bases; junction bases outside the gene matches: 10. From germline, CDR1 is SGHTA and CDR2 FQGNSA. The length of the CDR3 is 16 residues. The CDR3 loop reads CASSPGTGDLGYGYTF. CDR3 DNA: TGTGCCAGCAGCCCCGGGACAGGGGATCTAGGCTATGGCTACACCTTC.

This clone was seen more than once but under ten times. The chain joins TRBV5-1 to TRBJ1-3, with D maybe TRBD1 (6 bases). This CDR3 comprises 15 residues. CDR1 is SGHRS and CDR2 is YFSETQ in the germline V gene. Trimming left V 4 bases short and J 3 bases short, with 14 bases between. The CDR3 DNA is TGCGCCAGCAGCCCGCGGACAGAACGTGGAAACACCATATATTTT. Its translation: CASSPRTERGNTIYF.